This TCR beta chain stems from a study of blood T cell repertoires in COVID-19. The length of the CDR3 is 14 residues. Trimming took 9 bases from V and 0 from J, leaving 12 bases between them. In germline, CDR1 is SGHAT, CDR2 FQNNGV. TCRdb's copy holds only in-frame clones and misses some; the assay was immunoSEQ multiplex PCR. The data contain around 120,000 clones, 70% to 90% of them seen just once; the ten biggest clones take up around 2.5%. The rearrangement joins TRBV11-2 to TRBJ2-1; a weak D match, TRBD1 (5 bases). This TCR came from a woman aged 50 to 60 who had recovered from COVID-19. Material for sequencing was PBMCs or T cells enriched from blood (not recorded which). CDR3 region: CARGHVSSYNEQFF. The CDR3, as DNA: TGTGCCAGGGGGCACGTGAGCTCCTACAATGAGCAGTTCTTC.